This T cell receptor (beta chain) was captured by sequencing in a study of cytomegalovirus exposure and HLA in healthy donors. V was pared by 6 bases and J by 5 bases, with 13 bases between. CDR3 length: 13 residues. The V gene's germline CDR1 is MNHNS and CDR2 SASEGT. It was with 60 Vbeta and 13 Jbeta primers that the PCR ran. This table comes from immunoSEQ multiplex PCR, and its TCRdb copy is limited to in-frame clones, with some not included. This sample's clone table lists around 200,000 clones. The TCR originated in a young woman in good health and CMV-seropositive. This sequence joins TRBV6-1 and TRBJ2-5, with D possibly matching TRBD1 (6 bases). The material sequenced was PBMCs. CDR3 sequence: CASRAQGTETQYF. CDR3 nucleotide sequence: TGTGCCAGCAGAGCTCAGGGGACGGAGACCCAGTACTTC.